The subject of this entry is one TCR beta chain. Its antigen is unknown. Regarding donors, all were healthy bone marrow donors. The sample comes from a study of cytomegalovirus exposure and HLA in healthy donors. Study overall: A data release that came early held approximately 85 million unique TCRs from HLA-typed donors.

The CDR3 totals 14 residues. V lost 0 bases and J lost 7, with 13 bases in between. Germline CDR1 and CDR2: SGHRS and YFSETQ. Findings and limits, study-wide: Reportedly, fewer N-insertions than the 666-donor mean appeared in an Asian-associated ancestry cluster in a later analysis.

PCR was performed using 60 Vbeta and 13 Jbeta primers. Assay: immunoSEQ multiplex PCR; the TCRdb copy retains only in-frame clones and omits some. Here the sample spans around 210,000 clones, about 76% being singletons. The sample was PBMCs. The chain has TRBV5-1 and TRBJ1-1, with TRBD1 as a possible D gene (5 bases). This sequence originates from a male donor in good health and CMV-seropositive. CDR3 in amino acids: CASSLEIAGGEAFF. The CDR3 DNA reads TGCGCCAGCAGCTTGGAAATAGCGGGGGGTGAAGCTTTCTTT.